Presented here are 28 T cell receptor beta chains from one specimen sequenced in a study of T cell responses to AZD1222 COVID-19 vaccine (dated by TCRdb to 2020 to 2022). Library preparation employed the immunoSEQ multiplex PCR assay. The source is immuneACCESS, and TCRdb retained only in-frame sequences with V and J called. Part of the clones is not carried over; for the studies checked, unresolved V genes explain less than half of this, and the remainder is unexplained. This sample lists about 84,000 clones; nearly 90% were detected once. The top ten constitute approximately 1.6% of the sample. The time point label, read with the paper, signifies: baseline before first vaccination. Sequencing was performed on peripheral blood, taken on day 0 of AZD1222 vaccination. All receptors come from an adult in good health.

V is TRBV20-1 and J is TRBJ1-2; D not certain. V lost 3 bases to trimming and J lost 1 base, with 9 bases between them. The CDR3 loop spans 13 amino acids. The germline CDR1 and CDR2 sequences are DFQATT and SNEGSKA (reference sequence). CDR3 DNA: TGCAGTGCTAGTCCCCCCAATAACTATGGCTACACCTTC. Residues: CSASPPNNYGYTF.

V is TRBV3-1 (or the pseudogene TRBV3-2) and J is TRBJ2-1; TRBD2 matches at 9 bases. Germline CDR1 is LGHDT and CDR2 is YNNKEL (reference sequence). Trimming removed 7 bases from V and 4 bases from J; junction bases left unmatched: 17. The CDR3 is 18 residues long. The CDR3 sequence is CASTPAGAVAGVYNEQFF. In nucleotides, the CDR3 is TGTGCCAGCACCCCAGCCGGGGCGGTAGCGGGGGTTTACAATGAGCAGTTCTTC.

This chain uses TRBV6-2 or TRBV6-3 with TRBJ2-7, with TRBD2 as a possible D gene (6 bases). The CDR3 consists of 17 residues. Trimming left V 6 bases short and J 0 bases short, with 21 bases between. Germline CDR1 and CDR2: MNHEY and SVGEGT. Written as DNA, the CDR3 is TGTGCCAGCAGCCCTCGTCGGGACTCCCAGAGCTCCTACGAGCAGTACTTC. It encodes CASSPRRDSQSSYEQYF.

The J gene is TRBJ1-1, the V gene TRBV19; a possible D gene is TRBD1 (5 bases). The CDR3 is made up of 14 amino acids. Trimming cost V 7 bases and J 2 bases, with 14 bases left between them. Germline assignment: CDR1 LNHDA and CDR2 SQIVND (reference sequence). CDR3 protein: CASTVGQANTEAFF. The CDR3 DNA is TGTGCCAGTACCGTGGGGCAGGCTAACACTGAAGCTTTCTTT.

The chain combines TRBV3-1 (or the pseudogene TRBV3-2) with TRBJ2-3; D uncertain. The CDR3 runs 17 residues. Germline CDR1 is LGHDT and CDR2 is YNNKEL (reference sequence). The V end lost 0 bases, the J end lost 4 bases, and 17 bases lay between the germline ends. The CDR3 bases are TGTGCCAGCAGCCAAGATCCATTGTTCTTACCGGCAGATACGCAGTATTTT. The encoded protein is CASSQDPLFLPADTQYF.

This clone is a singleton in its sample. The chain has TRBV6-1 and TRBJ2-7; 8 bases are a match to TRBD1. J was trimmed by 3 bases and V by 2 bases; bases with no gene match: 12. Germline V gene lookup returns CDR1 MNHNS and CDR2 SASEGT. The CDR3 covers 17 residues. The CDR3 protein is CASSERGDRIKGYEQYF. CDR3 coding DNA: TGTGCCAGCAGTGAAAGGGGGGACAGGATTAAGGGCTACGAGCAGTACTTC.

V gene TRBV7-6 combines with J gene TRBJ1-3; tentatively, D is TRBD1 (6 bases). The germline V gene encodes CDR1 SGHVS and CDR2 FNYEAQ. The CDR3 sequence is 17 residues long. With 5 bases removed from V and 0 bases from J, the gap between germline ends came to 17 bases. This CDR3 is CASSQGNGEYSGNTIYF. CDR3 nucleotide sequence: TGTGCCAGCAGCCAGGGGAACGGGGAGTACTCTGGAAACACCATATATTTT.

V and J are TRBV15 and TRBJ2-7; 7 bases fit TRBD2. CDR3 size: 14 residues. V was pared by 1 base and J by 4 bases, with 4 bases of the junction left unmatched. Germline values: CDR1 LNHNV, CDR2 YYDKDF (reference sequence). CDR3 in DNA: TGTGCCACCAGCAGAGGACGGGAGGCTTACGAGCAGTACTTC. This codes for CATSRGREAYEQYF.

The chain is built from TRBV6-5 and TRBJ2-7; D may be TRBD1 (5 bases). Trimming took 6 bases from V and 0 from J, leaving 12 bases between them. The germline V gene encodes CDR1 MNHEY and CDR2 SVGAGI. CDR3 length equals 14 residues. In nucleotides, the CDR3 is TGTGCCAGCAGGGCCGAGACAGTCTCCTACGAGCAGTACTTC. It translates to CASRAETVSYEQYF.

The chain recombines TRBV19 with TRBJ1-5; weak D call: TRBD1 (5 bases). Deletions cut 5 bases from V and 3 bases from J, with 8 bases between. CDR3 length: 13 residues. Germline values: CDR1 LNHDA, CDR2 SQIVND (reference sequence). CDR3 coding DNA: TGTGCCAGTAGTGGCGGGGCCAATCAGCCCCAGCATTTT. Its translation is CASSGGANQPQHF.

The chain recombines TRBV19 with TRBJ1-4, with D unresolved. Looked up from germline, CDR1 is LNHDA and CDR2 is SQIVND (reference sequence). With 1 base removed from V and 8 bases from J, the gap between germline ends came to 14 bases. The CDR3 contains 15 residues. CDR3 sequence reads: CASSIAPGGAEKLFF. In DNA form, the CDR3 reads TGTGCCAGTAGTATAGCCCCGGGAGGTGCGGAAAAACTGTTTTTT.

CDR3 nucleotide sequence: TGTGCCAGCAGCCAAGATAGGGGAACGGGAGGTCCCTACGAGCAGTACTTC. Translation: CASSQDRGTGGPYEQYF. The chain couples TRBV3-1 (or the pseudogene TRBV3-2) to TRBJ2-7; 7 positions agree with TRBD2. CDR1 and CDR2 (germline): LGHDT, YNNKEL (reference sequence). This CDR3 is built from 17 residues. V lost 0 bases and J lost 2; bases outside the gene matches: 10.

The chain employs TRBV19 and TRBJ1-5; D is unclear. The V and J ends lost 3 bases and 5 bases respectively, with 8 bases between them. CDR1 and CDR2 (germline): LNHDA, SQIVND (reference sequence). The CDR3 has 13 residues. This CDR3 reads CASSIWKDQPQHF. The CDR3 nucleotides read TGTGCCAGTAGTATCTGGAAGGATCAGCCCCAGCATTTT.

The chain recombines TRBV9 with TRBJ1-3; D uncertain. The V gene lost 0 bases and the J gene lost 0 bases, with 13 bases spanning the gap. There are 17 residues in the CDR3. Germline V gene sequence: CDR1 SGDLS, CDR2 YYNGEE. The chain's CDR3 is CASSVATLVTSGNTIYF. CDR3 coding DNA: TGTGCCAGCAGCGTAGCTACCCTTGTGACCTCTGGAAACACCATATATTTT. Complete variable domain (other parts from reference TRBV9 and TRBJ1-3): DSGVTQTPKHLITATGQRVTLRCSPRSGDLSVYWYQQSLDQGLQFLIQYYNGEERAKGNILERFSAQQFPDLHSELNLSSLELGDSALYFCASSVATLVTSGNTIYFGEGSWLTVV.

This chain joins TRBV6-5 and TRBJ1-4; maybe TRBD1 (6 bases). Trimming stripped 0 bases from V and 3 bases from J, with 8 bases between. The CDR3 runs 15 residues. Germline V gives CDR1 MNHEY, CDR2 SVGAGI. The CDR3 protein is CASSYSTGANEKLFF. The CDR3, as DNA: TGTGCCAGCAGTTACTCGACAGGAGCTAATGAAAAACTGTTTTTT.

The chain has TRBV3-1 (or the pseudogene TRBV3-2) and TRBJ2-7; TRBD1 matches 8 bases. Germline V gene lookup returns CDR1 LGHDT and CDR2 YNNKEL (reference sequence). This CDR3 spans 14 amino acids. With 4 bases clipped from V and 3 bases from J, the junction kept 5 bases outside the gene matches. CDR3 DNA: TGTGCCAGCAGCCGTGGGACAGGACTCTACGAGCAGTACTTC. Residues: CASSRGTGLYEQYF.

This clone was picked up one time. The chain combines TRBV11-2 with TRBJ2-2, with 10 bases aligning to TRBD2. J lost 7 bases, V lost 5 bases, and 10 bases had no gene match. CDR3 size: 16 residues. Germline-derived CDR1 and CDR2 are SGHAT and FQNNGV. This chain's CDR3 is CASSQGAGGPDGELFF. CDR3 DNA: TGTGCCAGCAGCCAAGGAGCGGGAGGGCCTGACGGGGAGCTGTTTTTT.

The rearrangement uses TRBV12-3 or TRBV12-4 and TRBJ2-1; D not resolved. The V gene lost 3 bases and the J gene lost 4 bases, with 7 bases spanning the gap. The CDR3 spans 13 residues. For the CDR3, the DNA is TGTGCCAGCAGTTTCCTAGAATACAATGAGCAGTTCTTC. It encodes CASSFLEYNEQFF.

The chain links TRBV6-6 to TRBJ2-4, with 7 bases identical to TRBD1. Germline-derived CDR1 and CDR2 are MNHNY and SVGAGI (reference sequence). The CDR3 is 15 residues long. Trimming at V came to 6 bases and at J to 3 bases, leaving 8 bases not matched to a gene. The CDR3 reads CASSPHRDSKNIQYF. Written as DNA, the CDR3 is TGTGCCAGCAGCCCCCACCGGGACAGCAAAAACATTCAGTACTTC.

This clone was seen a single time. This chain joins TRBV7-3 and TRBJ2-5; unclear D gene. Trimming stripped 0 bases from V and 4 bases from J, with 6 bases between. Germline V CDR1 and CDR2: SGHTA, FQGTGA. The CDR3 covers 13 residues. The DNA for the CDR3 is TGTGCCAGCAGCTTAACACGGCGAGAGACCCAGTACTTC. Translated: CASSLTRRETQYF.

V and J are TRBV5-1 and TRBJ1-6; TRBD1 agrees at 11 bases. Germline CDR1 is SGHRS and CDR2 is YFSETQ. The CDR3 totals 18 residues. V lost 4 bases to trimming and J lost 9 bases; unmatched junction nucleotides: 15. The DNA of the CDR3 is TGCGCCAGCAGCCTTGGGGCCCCCGGACAGGGGGCGAGTTCACCCCTCCACTTT. Encoded protein: CASSLGAPGQGASSPLHF.

The rearrangement joins TRBV7-2 to TRBJ1-1, with D tentatively TRBD1 (5 bases). Trimming left V 5 bases short and J 10 bases short, with 20 bases between. The CDR3 has 14 amino acids. Germline V lookup: CDR1 SGHTA, CDR2 FQGNSA. CDR3: CASSRSREGQGAFF. CDR3 coding DNA: TGTGCCAGCAGCCGGTCCAGGGAGGGCCAAGGAGCTTTCTTT.

This clone appeared a single time. A junction boundary mismatches the germline segment, possibly from a read error. V gene TRBV19 combines with J gene TRBJ2-3; 7 bases match TRBD2. CDR1 is LNHDA, CDR2 SQIVND, per germline (reference sequence). The CDR3 sequence is 14 residues long. The DNA for the CDR3 is TGTGCCAGTAGATGGGGCGGGAGCAGAGATACGCAGTATTTT. It is translated as CASRWGGSRDTQYF.

This sequence joins TRBV6-5 and TRBJ1-4; no clear D gene. From germline, CDR1 is MNHEY and CDR2 SVGAGI. CDR3 size: 16 residues. V dropped 2 bases and J dropped 6 bases, with 16 bases sitting between them. CDR3: CASSYAMDRGDEKLFF. The DNA of the CDR3 is TGTGCCAGCAGTTACGCCATGGATCGGGGTGATGAAAAACTGTTTTTT.

The chain is built from TRBV5-1 and TRBJ2-7; D remains ambiguous. V lost 0 bases and J 1 base, leaving 8 bases between the germline ends. The germline gives CDR1 SGHRS, CDR2 YFSETQ. The CDR3 contains 14 residues. CDR3 region: CASSLAMSSYEQYF. CDR3 sequence (DNA): TGCGCCAGCAGCTTGGCCATGTCATCCTACGAGCAGTACTTC. The entire variable domain, with the rest obtained from reference TRBV5-1 and TRBJ2-7, is as follows: KAGVTQTPRYLIKTRGQQVTLSCSPISGHRSVSWYQQTPGQGLQFLFEYFSETQRNKGNFPGRFSGRQFSNSRSEMNVSTLELGDSALYLCASSLAMSSYEQYFGPGTRLTVT.

V gene TRBV5-1 combines with J gene TRBJ2-1, with 7 bases lining up with TRBD1. Germline loops: CDR1 SGHRS, CDR2 YFSETQ. J was trimmed by 9 bases and V by 2 bases; bases with no gene match: 5. The CDR3 loop spans 13 amino acids. CDR3 nucleotide sequence: TGCGCCAGCAGCTTAACAGGGGCCACTGAGCAGTTCTTC. Translating gives CASSLTGATEQFF.

The rearrangement uses TRBV11-3 and TRBJ2-7, with TRBD2 matching over 12 bases. Germline V gives CDR1 SGHNT, CDR2 YENEEA. This CDR3 has 13 amino acids. The ends lost 3 bases at V and 6 bases at J; junction bases unmatched: 0. The CDR3 DNA follows: TGTGCCAGCAGCTTGACTAGCGGGAGCGAGCAGTACTTC. Amino acid sequence: CASSLTSGSEQYF.

J is TRBJ1-2 and V is TRBV7-9; possibly TRBD1 for D (6 bases). Germline CDR1 reads SEHNR; CDR2 reads FQNEAQ (reference sequence). CDR3 length: 17 amino acids. Trimming took 6 bases from V and 2 from J, leaving 22 bases between them. CDR3: CASSQNLQGSSNYGYTF. The CDR3 coding sequence is TGTGCCAGCAGTCAAAATCTCCAGGGGTCATCCAACTATGGCTACACCTTC.